The next 9 T cell receptor beta chains were all read from a single sample in a study of T cells in Graves' hyperthyroidism and ophthalmopathy. There were TCR beta CDR3 regions amplified from RNA transcripts. The TCR CDR3 first-round RT-PCR relied on the HTBI primer set. TCRdb reprocessed the multiplex PCR reads with MiXCR, giving one entry per CDR3 protein. Of hundreds of thousands of distinct CDR3 sequences detected, 14% to 15% appear once; the ten largest clones hold around 13%. Material for sequencing was blood. Receptors were obtained from a man aged 18 to 30 with Graves' ophthalmopathy.

About this clonotype itself: A much larger clone is a single base away; this may be a read error. The V and J genes are TRBV27 and TRBJ2-1; no firm D call. Germline loops: CDR1 MNHEY, CDR2 SMNVEV (reference sequence). V was clipped by 3 bases and J by 10 bases, with 16 bases between them. The CDR3 runs to 14 residues. The CDR3 nucleotides read TGTGCCAGCAGTTTGAGTTCCCCCCAGTACGAGCAGTTCTTC. This gives the protein CASSLSSPQYEQFF.

There are many counts of this clonotype. The chain carries TRBV2 and TRBJ1-5; TRBD1 matches 8 bases. The CDR3 is made up of 18 amino acids. Germline-derived CDR1 and CDR2 are SNHLY and FYNNEI. Trimming at V came to 7 bases and at J to 5 bases, leaving 19 bases not matched to a gene. The CDR3, as DNA: TGTGCCAGCAATCCTAGGACAGGGATAGCGGGGGAGGATCAGCCCCAGCATTTT. This sequence encodes CASNPRTGIAGEDQPQHF.

In this sample, this clonotype turned up many times. The chain links TRBV7-3 to TRBJ1-6, with a weak D call TRBD1 (6 bases). CDR1 is SGHTA, CDR2 FQGTGA, per germline. V gave up 3 bases and J gave up 10 bases, with 13 bases separating them. This CDR3 contains 14 residues. CDR3 bases: TGTGCCAGCAGCTTCGGGGGGCGCGAATCACCCCTCCACTTT. As protein: CASSFGGRESPLHF. The whole variable domain, remainder taken from reference TRBV7-3 and TRBJ1-6, is GAGVSQTPSNKVTEKGKYVELRCDPISGHTALYWYRQSLGQGPEFLIYFQGTGAADDSGLPNDRFFAVRPEGSVSTLKIQRTERGDSAVYLCASSFGGRESPLHFGNGTRLTVT.

Within the sample, this clonotype is medium-sized. J is TRBJ2-1 and V is TRBV2; TRBD2 matches at 8 bases. The CDR3 consists of 13 residues. Germline V gene sequence: CDR1 SNHLY, CDR2 FYNNEI. The V gene end was trimmed by 4 bases and the J gene end by 7 bases; junction bases not matched to a gene: 3. The CDR3 loop reads CASSVSGGNEQFF. CDR3 bases: TGTGCCAGCAGTGTATCGGGGGGGAATGAGCAGTTCTTC.

The gene calls are TRBV19 and TRBJ2-1; 10 nucleotides agree with TRBD1. Germline-derived CDR1 and CDR2 are LNHDA and SQIVND (reference sequence). After removal of 1 base from V and 4 bases from J, the junction contained 7 bases not matched to a gene. The CDR3 has 17 amino acids. The CDR3 reads CASSIVGPGQGYNEQFF. Here the CDR3 DNA reads TGTGCCAGTAGTATAGTTGGTCCGGGACAGGGGTACAATGAGCAGTTCTTC.

Points on this clonotype: The DNA is left out, because the CDR3 cannot be placed on it with certainty; the CDR3 is given as TCRdb lists it. The chain joins TRBV6-1 to TRBJ1-1; the table's TRBD1 call for D was not verified on the DNA. The CDR3 is 21 amino acids in total, end residues counted. The germline gives CDR1 MNHNS, CDR2 SASEGT. The CDR3 protein is CVSSIPGTALQYFGAGTEAFF.

This clonotype came up a few times. This chain uses TRBV19 with TRBJ2-7; no clear D gene. V dropped 3 bases and J dropped 6 bases, with 9 bases sitting between them. CDR1 and CDR2 from the germline V gene are LNHDA and SQIVND (reference sequence). The CDR3 runs 12 residues. The CDR3 nucleotides are TGTGCCAGTAGTATTGTAGGCTCCGAGCAGTACTTC. Protein: CASSIVGSEQYF.

This clonotype showed up many times. The rearrangement uses TRBV20-1 and TRBJ1-2, with 12 positions matching TRBD1. The CDR3 contains 15 residues. V shed 3 bases, J shed 7 bases, and the junction held 9 bases outside the gene matches. Germline V gene data show CDR1 as DFQATT and CDR2 as SNEGSKA (reference sequence). CDR3 coding DNA: TGCAGTGCTAGTGCCCCGGGACAGGGGGCGCGTGGCTACACCTTC. It yields the protein CSASAPGQGARGYTF.

The CDR3: CASSVRTGFTGELFF. CDR3 DNA: TGTGCCAGCAGTGTCCGGACAGGGTTCACCGGGGAGCTGTTTTTT. The rearrangement links TRBV25-1 to TRBJ2-2; TRBD1 matches 8 bases. V lost 4 bases to trimming and J lost 4 bases; unmatched junction nucleotides: 5. The CDR3 runs to 15 residues. Germline loops: CDR1 MGHDK, CDR2 SYGVNS.